A single sample gave rise to the 9 T cell receptor beta chains below, sequenced in a study of human T cells and chemical hapten exposure. Time point indicated: pre-sensitization, week 0. As for treatment: therapeutic diphenylcyclopropenone sensitization with weekly scalp DPC. TCRdb re-called the RACE reads through MiXCR, storing one row per CDR3 protein. Among under 300,000 distinct CDR3 sequences, about 8.1% were seen once, and the ten largest hold approximately 2.2%. This specimen was whole blood, taken in connection with sensitization to the hapten diphenylcyclopropenone (DPC). The receptors derive from a woman between 40 and 50 years old with alopecia areata. Some clones in this sample may be carry-over from other donors' samples.

About this clonotype itself: At one end the junction does not follow the germline gene, possibly because of a read error. The chain recombines TRBV7-2 with TRBJ2-1; 9 positions match TRBD2. The CDR3 spans 15 residues. The germline gives CDR1 SGHTA, CDR2 FQGNSA. This chain's CDR3 is CASSLGLAIYNEQFF. In nucleotides, the CDR3 is TGTGCCAGCAGTTTAGGACTAGCGATCTACAATGAGCAGTTCTTC.

The chain uses TRBV7-8 and TRBJ2-1; unclear D gene. Germline V lookup: CDR1 SGHVS, CDR2 FQNEAQ. Between the trimmed V and J ends, which lost 1 base and 6 bases, there was a span of 16 bases. This CDR3 region has 16 residues. The chain's CDR3 is CASSLGRRSGSNEQFF. CDR3 nucleotides: TGTGCCAGCAGCTTAGGACGCAGGAGTGGTTCCAATGAGCAGTTCTTC. Variable domain in full (rest from reference TRBV7-8 and TRBJ2-1): GAGVSQSPRYKVAKRGQDVALRCDPISGHVSLFWYQQALGQGPEFLTYFQNEAQLDKSGLPSDRFFAERPEGSVSTLKIQRTQQEDSAVYLCASSLGRRSGSNEQFFGPGTRLTVL.

This clonotype was picked up many times. This chain joins TRBV12-3 or TRBV12-4 and TRBJ2-5; D is uncertain. This CDR3 has 14 amino acids. The V end lost 4 bases, the J end lost 1 base, and 10 bases lay between the germline ends. The CDR3 here is CASSSPPGQETQYF. DNA for the CDR3: TGTGCCAGCAGTTCGCCGCCAGGCCAAGAGACCCAGTACTTC.

The table lists this clonotype with many counts. The chain has TRBV7-3 and TRBJ2-5; D is possibly TRBD1 (5 bases). The V end was cut by 4 bases, the J end by 5 bases, with 14 bases between. The CDR3 covers 14 residues. CDR1 is SGHTA and CDR2 is FQGTGA in the germline V gene. The CDR3 region has the DNA TGTGCCAGCAGCTGGCGAGGACAAGGGGAGACCCAGTACTTC. Residues: CASSWRGQGETQYF.

This clonotype was seen more than once but under ten times. The chain couples TRBV29-1 to TRBJ1-2, with 7 positions matching TRBD1. The germline CDR1 and CDR2 sequences are SQVTM and ANQGSEA. This CDR3 spans 10 amino acids. V gave up 4 bases and J gave up 8 bases; unmatched junction bases: 1. The CDR3 DNA sequence: TGCAGCGTTGGACAGGGCGGCTACACCTTC. Encoded protein: CSVGQGGYTF.

This clonotype was detected only a few times. The rearrangement links TRBV10-3 to TRBJ1-2; D is undetermined. Trimming stripped 7 bases from V and 4 bases from J, with 16 bases between. The CDR3 consists of 14 residues. Per the germline V gene, CDR1 is ENHRY and CDR2 is SYGVKD. CDR3 DNA sequence: TGTGCCATCACTTCCAACATAGGAGGCTATGGCTACACCTTC. It encodes CAITSNIGGYGYTF.

This clonotype showed up just a few times. V and J are TRBV7-3 and TRBJ1-4; possibly TRBD1 for D (5 bases). V lost 5 bases, J lost 5 bases, and 15 bases lay in between. The CDR3 is 15 amino acids. Germline CDR1 is SGHTA and CDR2 is FQGTGA. The CDR3: CASSPLSQGNEKLFF. The CDR3 DNA follows: TGTGCCAGCAGCCCGCTCAGCCAGGGAAATGAAAAACTGTTTTTT.

This clonotype was recorded a few times. The chain uses TRBV27 and TRBJ1-5; D may be TRBD1 (6 bases). The V gene's germline CDR1 is MNHEY and CDR2 SMNVEV (reference sequence). CDR3 size: 16 residues. With 3 bases removed from V and 3 bases from J, the gap between germline ends came to 15 bases. CDR3 amino acids: CASSFSRGGHNQPQHF. The CDR3 DNA reads as TGTGCCAGCAGTTTCTCCAGGGGCGGACACAATCAGCCCCAGCATTTT.

V is TRBV28 and J is TRBJ2-3; 8 bases agree with TRBD1. This CDR3 is 16 amino acids long. The germline V gene encodes CDR1 MDHEN and CDR2 SYDVKM. The V segment lost 3 bases and the J segment 2 bases; nucleotides outside the gene matches: 7. Written as DNA, the CDR3 is TGTGCCAGCAGTTTGATGGGGACAGGTTTCACAGATACGCAGTATTTT. Amino acids: CASSLMGTGFTDTQYF.